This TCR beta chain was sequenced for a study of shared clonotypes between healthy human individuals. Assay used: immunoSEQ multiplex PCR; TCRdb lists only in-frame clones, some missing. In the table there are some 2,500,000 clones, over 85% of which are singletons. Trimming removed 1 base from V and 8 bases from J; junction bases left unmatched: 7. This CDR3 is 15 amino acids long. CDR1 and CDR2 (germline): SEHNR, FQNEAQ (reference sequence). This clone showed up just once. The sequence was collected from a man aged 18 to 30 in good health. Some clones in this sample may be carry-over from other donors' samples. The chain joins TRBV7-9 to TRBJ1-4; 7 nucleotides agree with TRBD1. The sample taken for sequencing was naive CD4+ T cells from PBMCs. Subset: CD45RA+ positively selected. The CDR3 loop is CASSLVGQGGEKLFF. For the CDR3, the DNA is TGTGCCAGCAGCTTAGTAGGGCAGGGGGGCGAAAAACTGTTTTTT. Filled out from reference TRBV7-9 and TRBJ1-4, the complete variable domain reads DTGVSQNPRHKITKRGQNVTFRCDPISEHNRLYWYRQTLGQGPEFLTYFQNEAQLEKSRLLSDRFSAERPKGSFSTLEIQRTEQGDSAMYLCASSLVGQGGEKLFFGSGTQLSVL.